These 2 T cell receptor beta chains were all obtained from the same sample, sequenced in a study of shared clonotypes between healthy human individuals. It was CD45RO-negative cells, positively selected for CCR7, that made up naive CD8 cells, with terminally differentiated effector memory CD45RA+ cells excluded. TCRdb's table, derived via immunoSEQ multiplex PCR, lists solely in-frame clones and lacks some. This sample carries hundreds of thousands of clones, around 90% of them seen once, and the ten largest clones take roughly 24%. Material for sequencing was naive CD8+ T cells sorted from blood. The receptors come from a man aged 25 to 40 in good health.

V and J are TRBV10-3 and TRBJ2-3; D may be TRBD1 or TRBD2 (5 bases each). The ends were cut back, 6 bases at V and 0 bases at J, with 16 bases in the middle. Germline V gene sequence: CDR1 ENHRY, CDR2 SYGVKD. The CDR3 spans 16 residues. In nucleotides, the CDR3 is TGTGCCATCAGCAATACTCGGGACGGTAGCACAGATACGCAGTATTTT. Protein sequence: CAISNTRDGSTDTQYF.

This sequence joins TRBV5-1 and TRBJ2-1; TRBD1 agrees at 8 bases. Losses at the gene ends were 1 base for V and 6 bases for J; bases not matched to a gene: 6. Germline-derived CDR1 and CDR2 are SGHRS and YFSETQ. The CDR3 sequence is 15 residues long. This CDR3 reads CASSLRQGATNEQFF. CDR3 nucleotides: TGCGCCAGCAGCTTGCGGCAGGGGGCAACCAATGAGCAGTTCTTC.